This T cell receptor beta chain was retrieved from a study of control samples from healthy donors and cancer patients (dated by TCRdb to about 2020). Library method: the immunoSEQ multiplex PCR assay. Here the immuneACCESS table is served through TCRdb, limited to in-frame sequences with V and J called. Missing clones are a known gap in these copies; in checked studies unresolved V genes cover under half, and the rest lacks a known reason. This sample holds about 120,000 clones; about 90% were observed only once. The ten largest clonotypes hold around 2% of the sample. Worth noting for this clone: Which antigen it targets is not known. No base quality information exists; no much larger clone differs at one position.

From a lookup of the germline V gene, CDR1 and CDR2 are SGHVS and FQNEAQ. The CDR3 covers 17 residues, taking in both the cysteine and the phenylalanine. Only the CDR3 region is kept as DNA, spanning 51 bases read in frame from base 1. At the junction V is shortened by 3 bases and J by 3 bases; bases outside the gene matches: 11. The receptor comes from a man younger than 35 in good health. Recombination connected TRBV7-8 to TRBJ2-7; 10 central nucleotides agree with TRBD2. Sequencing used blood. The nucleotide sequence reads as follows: TGTGCCAGCAGCTTGCGGCTAGCGGGAGTGGGGGGCTACGAGCAGTACTTC. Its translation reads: CASSLRLAGVGGYEQYF. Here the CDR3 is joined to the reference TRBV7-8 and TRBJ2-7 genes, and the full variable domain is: GAGVSQSPRYKVAKRGQDVALRCDPISGHVSLFWYQQALGQGPEFLTYFQNEAQLDKSGLPSDRFFAERPEGSVSTLKIQRTQQEDSAVYLCASSLRLAGVGGYEQYFGPGTRLTVT.